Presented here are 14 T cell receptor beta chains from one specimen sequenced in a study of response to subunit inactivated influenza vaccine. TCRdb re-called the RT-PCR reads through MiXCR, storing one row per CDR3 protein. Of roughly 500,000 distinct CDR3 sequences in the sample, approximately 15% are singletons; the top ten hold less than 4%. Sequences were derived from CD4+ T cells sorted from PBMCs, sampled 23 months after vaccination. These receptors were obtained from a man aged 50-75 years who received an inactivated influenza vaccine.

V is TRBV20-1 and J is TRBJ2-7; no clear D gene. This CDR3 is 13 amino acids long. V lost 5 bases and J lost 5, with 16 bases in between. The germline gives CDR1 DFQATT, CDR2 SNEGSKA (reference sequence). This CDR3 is CSAQKEPGDEQYF. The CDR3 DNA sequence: TGCAGTGCTCAGAAGGAGCCAGGAGACGAGCAGTACTTC.

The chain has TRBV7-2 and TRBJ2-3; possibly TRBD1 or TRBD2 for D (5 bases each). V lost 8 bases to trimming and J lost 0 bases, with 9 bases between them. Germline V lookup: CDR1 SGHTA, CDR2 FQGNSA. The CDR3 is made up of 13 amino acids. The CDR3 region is CASGEGSTDTQYF. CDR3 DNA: TGTGCCAGCGGCGAGGGGAGCACAGATACGCAGTATTTT.

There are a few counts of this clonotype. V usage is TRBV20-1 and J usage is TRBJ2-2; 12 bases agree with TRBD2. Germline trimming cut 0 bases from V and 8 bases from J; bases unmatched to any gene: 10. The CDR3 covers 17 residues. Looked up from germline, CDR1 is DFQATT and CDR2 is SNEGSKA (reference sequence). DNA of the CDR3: TGCAGTGCTAGAGATGGATGGACTAGCGGGGCCAGGGGGGAGCTGTTTTTT. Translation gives CSARDGWTSGARGELFF.

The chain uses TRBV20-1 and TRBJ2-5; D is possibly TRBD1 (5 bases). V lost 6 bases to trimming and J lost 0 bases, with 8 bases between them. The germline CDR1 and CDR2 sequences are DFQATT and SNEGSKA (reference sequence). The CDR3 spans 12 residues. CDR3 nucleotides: TGCAGTGCGAACAGGAACCAAGAGACCCAGTACTTC. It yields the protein CSANRNQETQYF.

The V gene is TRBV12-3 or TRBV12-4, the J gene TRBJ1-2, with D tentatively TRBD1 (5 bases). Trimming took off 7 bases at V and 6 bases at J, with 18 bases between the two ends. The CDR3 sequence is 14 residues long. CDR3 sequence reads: CASTKNGAGNGYTF. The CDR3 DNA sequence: TGTGCCAGCACCAAGAATGGTGCAGGGAATGGCTACACCTTC.

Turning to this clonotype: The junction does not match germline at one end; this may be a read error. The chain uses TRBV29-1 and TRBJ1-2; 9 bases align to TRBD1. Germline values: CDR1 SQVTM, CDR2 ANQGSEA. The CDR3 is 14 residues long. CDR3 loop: CSVSPGQGRNGYSF. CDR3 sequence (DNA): TGCAGCGTCTCGCCGGGACAGGGAAGGAATGGCTACTCCTTC.

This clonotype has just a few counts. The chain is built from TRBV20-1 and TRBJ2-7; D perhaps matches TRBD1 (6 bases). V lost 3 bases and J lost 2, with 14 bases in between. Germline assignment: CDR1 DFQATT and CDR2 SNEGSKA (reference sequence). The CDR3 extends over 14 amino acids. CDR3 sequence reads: CSARPGQSTYEQYF. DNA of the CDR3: TGCAGTGCTAGGCCGGGACAAAGTACCTACGAGCAGTACTTC.

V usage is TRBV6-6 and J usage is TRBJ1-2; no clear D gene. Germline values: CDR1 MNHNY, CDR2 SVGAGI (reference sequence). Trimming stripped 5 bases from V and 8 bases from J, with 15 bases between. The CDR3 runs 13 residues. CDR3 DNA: TGTGCCAGCAGTGACGCACCGGTGCGGGGCTACACCTTC. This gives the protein CASSDAPVRGYTF.

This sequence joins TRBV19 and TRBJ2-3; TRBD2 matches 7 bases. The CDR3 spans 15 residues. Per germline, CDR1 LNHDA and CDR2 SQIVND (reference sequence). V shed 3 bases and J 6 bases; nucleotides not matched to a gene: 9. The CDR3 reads CASSIMAGAADTQYF. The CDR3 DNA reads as TGTGCCAGTAGTATCATGGCGGGAGCTGCGGATACGCAGTATTTT. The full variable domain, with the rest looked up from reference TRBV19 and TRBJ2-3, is DGGITQSPKYLFRKEGQNVTLSCEQNLNHDAMYWYRQDPGQGLRLIYYSQIVNDFQKGDIAEGYSVSREKKESFPLTVTSAQKNPTAFYLCASSIMAGAADTQYFGPGTRLTVL.

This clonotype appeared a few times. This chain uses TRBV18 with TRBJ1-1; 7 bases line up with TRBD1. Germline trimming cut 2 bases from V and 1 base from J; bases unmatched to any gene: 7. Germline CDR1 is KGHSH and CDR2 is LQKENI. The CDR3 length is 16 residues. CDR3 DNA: TGTGCCAGCTCACCATTAGGGGGCGCCGGGAACACTGAAGCTTTCTTT. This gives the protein CASSPLGGAGNTEAFF.

CDR3 protein: CASSLSLGRNEQFF. The CDR3 DNA sequence: TGTGCCAGCAGTTTATCTCTGGGAAGGAATGAGCAGTTCTTC. The chain joins TRBV28 to TRBJ2-1; D is uncertain. The germline CDR1 and CDR2 sequences are MDHEN and SYDVKM. V was trimmed by 1 base and J by 7 bases, leaving 11 bases between them. This CDR3 is 14 amino acids long. Full variable domain (remainder filled in from reference TRBV28 and TRBJ2-1): DVKVTQSSRYLVKRTGEKVFLECVQDMDHENMFWYRQDPGLGLRLIYFSYDVKMKEKGDIPEGYSVSREKKERFSLILESASTNQTSMYLCASSLSLGRNEQFFGPGTRLTVL.

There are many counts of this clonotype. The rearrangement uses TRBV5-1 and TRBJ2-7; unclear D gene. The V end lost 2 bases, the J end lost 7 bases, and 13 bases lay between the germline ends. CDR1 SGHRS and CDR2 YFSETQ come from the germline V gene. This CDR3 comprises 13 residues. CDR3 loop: CASSLESPNEQYF. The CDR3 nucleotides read TGCGCCAGCAGCTTAGAGTCCCCTAATGAGCAGTACTTC.

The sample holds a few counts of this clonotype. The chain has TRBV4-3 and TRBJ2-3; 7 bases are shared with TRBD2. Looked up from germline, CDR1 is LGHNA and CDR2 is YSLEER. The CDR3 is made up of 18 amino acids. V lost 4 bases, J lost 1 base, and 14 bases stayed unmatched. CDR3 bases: TGCGCCAGCAGCCCCTCAACCCACGTTACTAGCGGCACAGATACGCAGTATTTT. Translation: CASSPSTHVTSGTDTQYF.

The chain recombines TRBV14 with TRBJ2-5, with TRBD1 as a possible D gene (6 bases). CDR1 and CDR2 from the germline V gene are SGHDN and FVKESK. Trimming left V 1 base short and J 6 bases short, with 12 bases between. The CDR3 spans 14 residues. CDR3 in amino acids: CASSQVEGGKTQYF. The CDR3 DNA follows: TGTGCCAGCAGCCAAGTTGAAGGGGGAAAGACCCAGTACTTC. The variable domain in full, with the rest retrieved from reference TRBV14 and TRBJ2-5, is EAGVTQFPSHSVIEKGQTVTLRCDPISGHDNLYWYRRVMGKEIKFLLHFVKESKQDESGMPNNRFLAERTGGTYSTLKVQPAELEDSGVYFCASSQVEGGKTQYFGPGTRLLVL.